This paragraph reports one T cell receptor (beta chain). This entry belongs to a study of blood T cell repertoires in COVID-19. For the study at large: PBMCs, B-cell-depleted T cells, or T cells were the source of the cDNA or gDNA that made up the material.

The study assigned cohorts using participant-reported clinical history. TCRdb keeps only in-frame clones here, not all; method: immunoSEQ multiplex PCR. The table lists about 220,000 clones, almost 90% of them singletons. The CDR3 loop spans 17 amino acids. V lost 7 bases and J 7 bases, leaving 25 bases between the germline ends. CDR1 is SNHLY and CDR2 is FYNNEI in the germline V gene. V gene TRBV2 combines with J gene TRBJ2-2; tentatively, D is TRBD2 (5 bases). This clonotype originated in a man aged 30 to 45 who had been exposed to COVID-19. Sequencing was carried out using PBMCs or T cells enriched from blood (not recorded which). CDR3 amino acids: CASKIDPGTSVGGELFF. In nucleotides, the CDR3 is TGTGCCAGCAAGATTGACCCGGGAACCTCGGTGGGCGGGGAGCTGTTTTTT.